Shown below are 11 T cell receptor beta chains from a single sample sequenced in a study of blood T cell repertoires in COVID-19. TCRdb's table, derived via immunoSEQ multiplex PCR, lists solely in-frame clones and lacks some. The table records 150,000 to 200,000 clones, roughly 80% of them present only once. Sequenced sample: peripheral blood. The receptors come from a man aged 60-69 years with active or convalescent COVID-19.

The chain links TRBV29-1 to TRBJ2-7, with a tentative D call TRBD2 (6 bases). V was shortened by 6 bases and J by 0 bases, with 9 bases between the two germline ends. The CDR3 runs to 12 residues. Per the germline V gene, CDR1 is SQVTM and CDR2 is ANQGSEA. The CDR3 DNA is TGCAGCGTGGCGGGACTCTCCTACGAGCAGTACTTC. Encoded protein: CSVAGLSYEQYF.

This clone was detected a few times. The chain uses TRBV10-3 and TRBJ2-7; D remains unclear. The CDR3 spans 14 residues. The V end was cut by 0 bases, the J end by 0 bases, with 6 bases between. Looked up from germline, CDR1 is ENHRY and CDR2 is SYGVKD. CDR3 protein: CAISESLYSYEQYF. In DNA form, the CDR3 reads TGTGCCATCAGTGAGTCTTTGTACTCCTACGAGCAGTACTTC.

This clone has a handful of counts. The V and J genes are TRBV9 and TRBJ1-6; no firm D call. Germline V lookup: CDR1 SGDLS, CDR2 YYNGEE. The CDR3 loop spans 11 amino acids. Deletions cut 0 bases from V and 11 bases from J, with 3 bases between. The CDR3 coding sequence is TGTGCCAGCAGCGTAGATACACCCCTCCACTTT. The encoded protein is CASSVDTPLHF. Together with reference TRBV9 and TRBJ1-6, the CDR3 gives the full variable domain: DSGVTQTPKHLITATGQRVTLRCSPRSGDLSVYWYQQSLDQGLQFLIQYYNGEERAKGNILERFSAQQFPDLHSELNLSSLELGDSALYFCASSVDTPLHFGNGTRLTVT.

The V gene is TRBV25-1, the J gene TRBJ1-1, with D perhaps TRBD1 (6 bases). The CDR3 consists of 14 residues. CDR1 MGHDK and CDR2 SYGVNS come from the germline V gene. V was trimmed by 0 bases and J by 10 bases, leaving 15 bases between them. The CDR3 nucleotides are TGTGCCAGCAGTGAATATAGGACAGCCCAACGAGCTTTCTTT. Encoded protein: CASSEYRTAQRAFF.

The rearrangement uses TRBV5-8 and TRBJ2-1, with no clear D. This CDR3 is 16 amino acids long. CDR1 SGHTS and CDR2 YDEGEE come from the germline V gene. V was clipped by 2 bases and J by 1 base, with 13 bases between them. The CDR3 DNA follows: TGTGCCAGCAGCTTAAGCGACTTCCTTTCCTACAATGAGCAGTTCTTC. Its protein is CASSLSDFLSYNEQFF. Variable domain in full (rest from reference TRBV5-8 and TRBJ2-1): EAGVTQSPTHLIKTRGQQATLRCSPISGHTSVYWYQQALGLGLQFLLWYDEGEERNRGNFPPRFSGRQFPNYSSELNVNALELEDSALYLCASSLSDFLSYNEQFFGPGTRLTVL.

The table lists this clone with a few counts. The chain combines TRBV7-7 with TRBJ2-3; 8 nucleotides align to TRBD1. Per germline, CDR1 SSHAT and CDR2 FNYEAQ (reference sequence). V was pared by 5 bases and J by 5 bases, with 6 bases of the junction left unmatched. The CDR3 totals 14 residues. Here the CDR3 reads CASSPTGARDTQYF. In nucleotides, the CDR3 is TGTGCCAGCAGCCCGACAGGGGCAAGAGATACGCAGTATTTT.

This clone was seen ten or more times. CDR3 nucleotide sequence: TGTGCCAGCAGCTCCGGTGTAGAGGGGGCGACTCAGCCCCAGCATTTT. Protein: CASSSGVEGATQPQHF. The V call is TRBV7-6, the J call TRBJ1-5, with TRBD1 matching 7 bases. The V segment lost 4 bases and the J segment 6 bases; nucleotides outside the gene matches: 12. Germline values: CDR1 SGHVS, CDR2 FNYEAQ. The CDR3 sequence is 16 residues long. The entire variable domain, with the rest obtained from reference TRBV7-6 and TRBJ1-5, is as follows: GAGVSQSPRYKVTKRGQDVALRCDPISGHVSLYWYRQALGQGPEFLTYFNYEAQQDKSGLPNDRFSAERPEGSISTLTIQRTEQRDSAMYRCASSSGVEGATQPQHFGDGTRLSIL.

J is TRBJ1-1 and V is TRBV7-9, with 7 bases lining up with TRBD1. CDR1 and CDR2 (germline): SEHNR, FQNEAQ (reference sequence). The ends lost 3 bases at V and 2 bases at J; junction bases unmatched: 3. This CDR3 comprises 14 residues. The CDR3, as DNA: TGTGCCAGCAGCTTGTCAGGGGGAAACACTGAAGCTTTCTTT. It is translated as CASSLSGGNTEAFF.

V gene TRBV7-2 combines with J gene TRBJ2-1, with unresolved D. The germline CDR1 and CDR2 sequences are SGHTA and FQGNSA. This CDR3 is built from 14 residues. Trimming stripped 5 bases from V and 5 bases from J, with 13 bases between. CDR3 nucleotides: TGTGCCAGCAGCCCGGTCACCGCTAACAATGAGCAGTTCTTC. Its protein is CASSPVTANNEQFF.

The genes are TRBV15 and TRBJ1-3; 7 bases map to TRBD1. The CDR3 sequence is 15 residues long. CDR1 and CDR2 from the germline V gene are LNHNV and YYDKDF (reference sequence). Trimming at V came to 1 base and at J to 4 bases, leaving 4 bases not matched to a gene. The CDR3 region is CATSRVDREGNTIYF. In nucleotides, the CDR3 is TGTGCCACCAGCAGAGTTGACAGGGAAGGAAACACCATATATTTT.

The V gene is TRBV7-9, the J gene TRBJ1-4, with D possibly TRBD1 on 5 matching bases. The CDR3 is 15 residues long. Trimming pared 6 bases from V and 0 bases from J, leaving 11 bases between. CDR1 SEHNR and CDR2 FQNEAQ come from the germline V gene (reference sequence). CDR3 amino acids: CASRGGTATNEKLFF. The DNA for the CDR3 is TGTGCCAGCAGGGGGGGGACTGCAACTAATGAAAAACTGTTTTTT.